A selection of T cell receptor beta chains follows, all from one sample in a study of cytomegalovirus exposure and HLA in healthy donors. The method was immunoSEQ multiplex PCR; TCRdb's version includes in-frame clones alone and lacks a portion of them. The data hold roughly 110,000 clones, with approximately 78% observed a single time. What was sequenced was PBMCs. The receptors were sampled from a man aged 30 to 45 in good health and CMV-seropositive. Each CDR3 is given with its conserved first and last residue.

V	J	length	CDR3
TRBV5-1	TRBJ2-1	20	CASSLGLAGVEAVFYNEQFF
TRBV10-2	TRBJ2-3	15	CASSGLAGGEDTQYF
TRBV20-1	TRBJ1-2	10	CSAPQGGYTF
TRBV5-1	TRBJ1-2	17	CASSRSTRGQDDYGYTF
TRBV11-2	TRBJ2-2	16	CASSLGLAVGNEELFF
TRBV27	TRBJ2-4	17	CASSPQQGYEAKNIQYF
TRBV19	TRBJ2-1	15	CASSIAYSSYNEQFF
TRBV2	TRBJ2-3	16	CASSVQLADAQGTQYF
TRBV15	TRBJ2-7	15	CATSRGGEVGYEQYF
TRBV6-1	TRBJ1-2	13	CASSGQIIYGYTF
TRBV7-9	TRBJ2-2	13	CASSLGAAGELFF
TRBV6-4	TRBJ1-5	13	CASSGQPNQPQHF
TRBV11-2	TRBJ2-2	15	CASSSLAGRTGELFF
TRBV10-3	TRBJ2-3	16	CAISEDKGLAGDTQYF
TRBV6-5	TRBJ1-1	15	CASILGVGGVTEAFF